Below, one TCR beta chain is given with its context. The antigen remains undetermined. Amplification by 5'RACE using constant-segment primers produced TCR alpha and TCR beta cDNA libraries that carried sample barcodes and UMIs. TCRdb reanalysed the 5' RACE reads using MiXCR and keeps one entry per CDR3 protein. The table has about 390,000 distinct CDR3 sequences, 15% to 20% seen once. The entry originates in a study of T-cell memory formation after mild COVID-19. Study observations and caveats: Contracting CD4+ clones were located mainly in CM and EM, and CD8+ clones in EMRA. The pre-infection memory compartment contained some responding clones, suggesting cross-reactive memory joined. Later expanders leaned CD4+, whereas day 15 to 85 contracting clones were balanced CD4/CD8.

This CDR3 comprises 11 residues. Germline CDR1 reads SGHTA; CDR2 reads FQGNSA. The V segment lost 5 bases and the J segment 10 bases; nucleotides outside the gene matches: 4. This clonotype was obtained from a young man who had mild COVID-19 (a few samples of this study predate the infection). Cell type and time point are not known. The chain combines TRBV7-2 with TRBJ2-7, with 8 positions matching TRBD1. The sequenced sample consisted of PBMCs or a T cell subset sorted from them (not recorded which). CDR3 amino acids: CASSTGQGQYF. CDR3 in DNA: TGTGCCAGCAGCACAGGACAGGGCCAGTACTTC.